This TCR beta chain was sequenced during a study of breast tumors, draining lymph nodes, adjacent tissues. Study conclusions and caveats: Tumor T cell lymph node origin was a supported hypothesis, not proven. Tumors had less TCR diversity than lymph nodes, more than nontumor tissue. Findings are consistent with lymph node origin and intratumoral expansion of most tumor T cells.

Samples came from axillary lymph nodes draining the breast cancer. TCRdb itself ran the multiplex PCR reads through MiXCR, one entry per CDR3 protein. The table has roughly 260,000 distinct CDR3 sequences, over 30% seen once. This clonotype was counted only a few times. The antigen is unknown. The germline CDR1 and CDR2 sequences are SGHNT and YYREEE (reference sequence). This CDR3 spans 16 amino acids. Between the trimmed V and J ends, which lost 4 bases and 5 bases, there was a span of 21 bases. The sequencing input was axillary lymph node tissue. This TCR derives from a female donor with breast cancer. Some clones in this sample may be carry-over from other donors' samples. The chain combines TRBV5-4 with TRBJ2-5; the D gene could be TRBD1 or TRBD2 (7 bases each). CDR3 DNA sequence: TGTGCCAGCAGCCCCACCCCCCCAGGGGGGGGGGAGACCCAGTACTTC. Encoded protein: CASSPTPPGGGETQYF.